The text below deals with one T cell receptor (beta chain). The CDR3 consists of 14 residues. Germline values: CDR1 SSHAT, CDR2 FNYEAQ (reference sequence). V lost 4 bases, J lost 10 bases, and 17 bases lay in between. The entry originates in a study of shared clonotypes between healthy human individuals. Adults of Caucasian background living in Nashville, Tennessee made up all donors. Profiled with immunoSEQ multiplex PCR; TCRdb holds only in-frame clones, not every one. The sample holds some 2.3 million clones, approximately 95% seen once. The material sequenced was naive CD4+ T cells from PBMCs. The subset was: CD45RA+ positively selected. The rearrangement links TRBV7-7 to TRBJ2-1; D is perhaps TRBD1 (5 bases). This TCR derives from a man younger than 30 in good health. Some clones in this sample may be carry-over from other donors' samples. The DNA of the CDR3 is TGTGCCAGCAGCTCCCAACCGGAAACAGGAGAGCAGTTCTTC. Amino acid sequence: CASSSQPETGEQFF.